This passage covers 15 T cell receptor beta chains from one sample sequenced in a study of metastatic and nonmetastatic thyroid tumors. The entire patient cohort was treatment-naive prior to thyroid surgery. TCRdb re-analyzed the PCR reads through MiXCR. The table lists approximately 19,000 clones, 15% to 20% of them singletons. Sequencing used blood. The receptors were sampled from a female donor with papillary thyroid cancer or a benign thyroid nodule (not recorded which). Some clones in this sample may be carry-over from other donors' samples.

This clone has ten or more counts. The rearrangement links TRBV12-3 or TRBV12-4 to TRBJ1-1; possible D gene TRBD1, 5 bases. V gave up 3 bases and J gave up 4 bases, with 12 bases separating them. This CDR3 spans 14 amino acids. The CDR3 region has the DNA TGTGCCAGCAGTTTCGGGGGATGGGTCACTGAAGCTTTCTTT. Translating gives CASSFGGWVTEAFF.

This clone is medium-sized (0.01 to 0.1%) in the sample. The chain links TRBV2 to TRBJ1-2, with D maybe TRBD1 (5 bases). The length of the CDR3 is 13 residues. V was cut by 4 bases and J by 3 bases, with 9 bases left in between. The germline gives CDR1 SNHLY, CDR2 FYNNEI. The CDR3, as DNA: TGTGCCAGCAGTGTGGGGGTTGACTATGGCTACACCTTC. It yields the protein CASSVGVDYGYTF.

This clone was seen ten or more times. The chain recombines TRBV20-1 with TRBJ2-7; TRBD2 agrees at 7 bases. Germline V lookup: CDR1 DFQATT, CDR2 SNEGSKA (reference sequence). The CDR3 runs 15 residues. The V segment lost 0 bases and the J segment 0 bases; nucleotides outside the gene matches: 5. CDR3 region: CSARDSGGGSYEQYF. The CDR3 coding sequence is TGCAGTGCTAGAGACAGCGGCGGGGGCTCCTACGAGCAGTACTTC.

This chain links TRBV6-1 with TRBJ1-6; 7 nucleotides match TRBD1. J was trimmed by 9 bases and V by 4 bases; bases with no gene match: 6. This CDR3 contains 14 residues. Germline V gene lookup returns CDR1 MNHNS and CDR2 SASEGT. The CDR3 DNA is TGTGCCAGCAGTGCCGGGACAGCCTTTTCACCCCTCCACTTT. Amino acids: CASSAGTAFSPLHF.

The gene calls are TRBV3-1 and TRBJ1-3, with D hard to call. The germline gives CDR1 LGHDT, CDR2 YNNKEL (reference sequence). The CDR3 extends over 15 amino acids. The V end lost 4 bases, the J end lost 0 bases, and 10 bases lay between the germline ends. The CDR3, as DNA: TGTGCCAGCAGCCTGTCAGGTAACTCTGGAAACACCATATATTTT. The encoded protein is CASSLSGNSGNTIYF.

This clone was counted ten times or more. V usage is TRBV6-1 and J usage is TRBJ2-7, with 10 bases matching TRBD1. Trimming took 7 bases from V and 5 from J; bases not matched to a gene: 11. This CDR3 has 15 amino acids. The germline CDR1 and CDR2 sequences are MNHNS and SASEGT. Written as DNA, the CDR3 is TGTGCCAGCACACCTAGACAGGGGGCTCGGGACGAGCAGTACTTC. Translation: CASTPRQGARDEQYF.

The sample holds many counts of this clone. The chain is built from TRBV18 and TRBJ2-5; maybe TRBD2 (5 bases). The germline gives CDR1 KGHSH, CDR2 LQKENI. The CDR3 is made up of 14 amino acids. Between the trimmed V and J ends, which lost 1 base and 2 bases, there was a span of 8 bases. The CDR3 sequence: CASSPQGVQETQYF. The CDR3 DNA reads as TGTGCCAGCTCACCACAGGGAGTTCAAGAGACCCAGTACTTC. The full variable domain, its missing parts supplied by reference TRBV18 and TRBJ2-5, is NAGVMQNPRHLVRRRGQEARLRCSPMKGHSHVYWYRQLPEEGLKFMVYLQKENIIDESGMPKERFSAEFPKEGPSILRIQQVVRGDSAAYFCASSPQGVQETQYFGPGTRLLVL.

This clone was recorded once. V is TRBV20-1 and J is TRBJ1-6, with a weak D call TRBD1 (6 bases). Trimming shortened V by 8 bases and J by 9 bases, and 20 bases separated the two germline ends. Germline V CDR1 and CDR2: DFQATT, SNEGSKA (reference sequence). The CDR3 has 14 residues. CDR3 sequence: CSSPLDSTGSPLHF. CDR3 nucleotide sequence: TGCAGTTCCCCGCTGGACAGTACGGGTTCACCCCTCCACTTT.

Concerning this clone itself: A much larger clone is a single base away; this may be a read error. The rearrangement links TRBV5-6 to TRBJ2-7; possibly TRBD1 for D (6 bases). Between the trimmed V and J ends, which lost 0 bases and 6 bases, there was a span of 10 bases. Germline V gene lookup returns CDR1 SGHDT and CDR2 YYEEEE. This CDR3 spans 13 amino acids. The CDR3 here is CASSLGDMGEQYF. In DNA form, the CDR3 reads TGTGCCAGCAGCTTGGGGGACATGGGCGAGCAGTACTTC.

The gene calls are TRBV5-1 and TRBJ2-7, with D possibly matching TRBD2 (6 bases). V lost 4 bases and J lost 5, with 19 bases in between. This CDR3 comprises 15 residues. Germline values: CDR1 SGHRS, CDR2 YFSETQ. CDR3 amino acids: CASSRQRAGNHEQYF. In nucleotides, the CDR3 is TGCGCCAGCAGCCGTCAGCGGGCCGGGAACCACGAGCAGTACTTC.

J is TRBJ2-2 and V is TRBV5-1; 9 bases map to TRBD1. J lost 4 bases, V lost 4 bases, and 8 bases had no gene match. The length of the CDR3 is 16 residues. Germline values: CDR1 SGHRS, CDR2 YFSETQ. The CDR3 nucleotides are TGCGCCAGCAGCACACAGGGGGCAGACACCACCGGGGAGCTGTTTTTT. As protein: CASSTQGADTTGELFF.

This clone was recorded many times. This could be a read error, since a much larger clone is one nucleotide away. The chain couples TRBV6-1 to TRBJ1-1, with 9 bases that match TRBD1. V shed 7 bases, J shed 4 bases, and the junction held 7 bases outside the gene matches. The CDR3 extends over 14 amino acids. Germline V lookup: CDR1 MNHNS, CDR2 SASEGT. CDR3: CASKEQGAITEAFF. CDR3 coding DNA: TGTGCCAGCAAGGAACAGGGGGCGATCACTGAAGCTTTCTTT.

The J gene is TRBJ2-1, the V gene TRBV20-1; 9 nucleotides agree with TRBD1. The CDR3 runs to 15 residues. The germline CDR1 and CDR2 sequences are DFQATT and SNEGSKA (reference sequence). V lost 8 bases to trimming and J lost 7 bases; unmatched junction nucleotides: 15. The CDR3, as DNA: TGCAGTCCACTAGTCCACAGGGGGCTAGGGAATGAGCAGTTCTTC. Encoded protein: CSPLVHRGLGNEQFF.

This clone was counted many times. This chain connects TRBV13 to TRBJ2-7; TRBD1 aligns across 8 bases. CDR3 size: 16 residues. From germline, CDR1 is PRHDT and CDR2 FYEKMQ (reference sequence). Germline trimming cut 5 bases from V and 0 bases from J; bases unmatched to any gene: 9. The CDR3 spells CASSHTRQGPSYEQYF. The CDR3 DNA is TGTGCCAGCAGCCACACTCGACAGGGGCCCTCCTACGAGCAGTACTTC.

Comments on this clone: An end of the junction does not agree with germline; a read error may underlie this. The rearrangement joins TRBV6-1 to TRBJ2-3; D not certain. The CDR3 runs 12 residues. Germline V lookup: CDR1 MNHNS, CDR2 SASEGT. Written as DNA, the CDR3 is TGTGCCAGTAGTGACGGCCCATATACGCAGTATTTT. Its protein product is CASSDGPYTQYF.